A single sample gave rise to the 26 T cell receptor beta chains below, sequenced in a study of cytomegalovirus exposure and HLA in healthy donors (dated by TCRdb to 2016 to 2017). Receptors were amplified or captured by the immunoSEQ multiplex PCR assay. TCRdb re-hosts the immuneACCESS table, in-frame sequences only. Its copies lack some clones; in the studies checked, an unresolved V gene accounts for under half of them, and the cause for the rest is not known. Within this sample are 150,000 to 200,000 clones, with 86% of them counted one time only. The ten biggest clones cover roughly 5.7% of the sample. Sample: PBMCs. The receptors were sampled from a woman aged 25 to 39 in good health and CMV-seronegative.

The CDR3 spells CASSSRGDTQYF. The CDR3 DNA sequence: TGTGCCAGCAGTTCCAGGGGGGATACGCAGTATTTT. The J gene is TRBJ2-3, the V gene TRBV7-2; 7 nucleotides agree with TRBD1. Germline V gives CDR1 SGHTA, CDR2 FQGNSA. The CDR3 spans 12 residues. V was pared by 6 bases and J by 6 bases, with 3 bases of the junction left unmatched.

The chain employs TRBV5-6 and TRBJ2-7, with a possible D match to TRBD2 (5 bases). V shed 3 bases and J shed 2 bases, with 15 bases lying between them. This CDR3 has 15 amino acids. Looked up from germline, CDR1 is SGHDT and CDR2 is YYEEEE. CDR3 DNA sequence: TGTGCCAGCAGCTCGCGGCCAAGCGGCACCTACGAGCAGTACTTC. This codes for CASSSRPSGTYEQYF.

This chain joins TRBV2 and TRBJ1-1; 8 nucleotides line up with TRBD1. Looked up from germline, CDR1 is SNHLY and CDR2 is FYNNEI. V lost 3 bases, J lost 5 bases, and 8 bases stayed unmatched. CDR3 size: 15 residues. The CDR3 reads CASSEAGGYRTEAFF. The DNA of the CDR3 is TGTGCCAGCAGTGAGGCAGGGGGCTATCGAACTGAAGCTTTCTTT.

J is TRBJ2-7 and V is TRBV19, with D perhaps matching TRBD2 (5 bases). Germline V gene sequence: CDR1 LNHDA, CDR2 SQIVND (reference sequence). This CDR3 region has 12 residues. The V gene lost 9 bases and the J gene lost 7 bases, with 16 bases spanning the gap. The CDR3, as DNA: TGTGCCAGCGGGGATGGGGAAAGAGAGCAGTACTTC. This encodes CASGDGEREQYF.

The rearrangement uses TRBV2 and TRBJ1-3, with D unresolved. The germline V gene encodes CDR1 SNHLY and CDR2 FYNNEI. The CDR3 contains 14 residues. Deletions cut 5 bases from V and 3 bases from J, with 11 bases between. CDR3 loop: CASSSEGIGNTIYF. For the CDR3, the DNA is TGTGCCAGCAGTTCGGAAGGGATTGGAAACACCATATATTTT.

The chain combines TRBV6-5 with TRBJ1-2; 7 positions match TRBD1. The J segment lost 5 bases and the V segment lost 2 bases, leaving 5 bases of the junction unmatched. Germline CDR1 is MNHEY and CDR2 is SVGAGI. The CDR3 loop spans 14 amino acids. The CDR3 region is CASSYDRAPYGYTF. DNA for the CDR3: TGTGCCAGCAGTTACGACAGGGCACCTTATGGCTACACCTTC.

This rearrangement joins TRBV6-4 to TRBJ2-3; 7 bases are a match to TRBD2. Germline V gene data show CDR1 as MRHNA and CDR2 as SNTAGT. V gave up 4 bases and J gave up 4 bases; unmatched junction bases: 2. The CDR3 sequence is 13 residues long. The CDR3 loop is CASSARGADTQYF. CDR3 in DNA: TGTGCCAGCAGTGCCCGGGGGGCAGATACGCAGTATTTT.

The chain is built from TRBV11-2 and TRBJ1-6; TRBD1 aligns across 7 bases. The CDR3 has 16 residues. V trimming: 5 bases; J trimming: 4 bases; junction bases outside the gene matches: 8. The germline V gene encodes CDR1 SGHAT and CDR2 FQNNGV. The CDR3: CASSRTTGAYNSPLHF. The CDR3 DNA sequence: TGTGCCAGCAGCCGCACAACAGGGGCTTATAATTCACCCCTCCACTTT.

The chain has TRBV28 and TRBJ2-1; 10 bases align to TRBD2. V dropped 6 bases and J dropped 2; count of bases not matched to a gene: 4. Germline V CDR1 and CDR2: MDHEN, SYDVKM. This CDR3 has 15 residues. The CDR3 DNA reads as TGTGCCAGCAGCCCAAGCGGGAGGGCCTACAATGAGCAGTTCTTC. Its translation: CASSPSGRAYNEQFF.

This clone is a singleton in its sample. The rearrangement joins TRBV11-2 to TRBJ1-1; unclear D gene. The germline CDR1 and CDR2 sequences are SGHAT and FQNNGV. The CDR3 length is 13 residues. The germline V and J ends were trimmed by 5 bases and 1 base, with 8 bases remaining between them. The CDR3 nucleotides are TGTGCCAGCAGCAGAAACACGAACACTGAAGCTTTCTTT. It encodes CASSRNTNTEAFF.

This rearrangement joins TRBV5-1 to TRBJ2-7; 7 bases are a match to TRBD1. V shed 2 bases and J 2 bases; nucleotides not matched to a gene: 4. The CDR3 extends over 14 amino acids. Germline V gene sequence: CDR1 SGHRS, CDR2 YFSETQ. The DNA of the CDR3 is TGCGCCAGCAGCTTTTTGACAGGGCCCTACGAGCAGTACTTC. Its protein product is CASSFLTGPYEQYF.

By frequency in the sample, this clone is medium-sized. The CDR3 DNA reads TGTGCCAGCAGCAAGAAAACGGGGGGGGACCAAGAGACCCAGTACTTC. Translated, it gives CASSKKTGGDQETQYF. The chain uses TRBV4-2 and TRBJ2-5; TRBD2 aligns across 8 bases. CDR1 and CDR2 (germline): LGHNA, YNFKEQ. After removal of 5 bases from V and 0 bases from J, the junction contained 8 bases not matched to a gene. The CDR3 totals 16 residues.

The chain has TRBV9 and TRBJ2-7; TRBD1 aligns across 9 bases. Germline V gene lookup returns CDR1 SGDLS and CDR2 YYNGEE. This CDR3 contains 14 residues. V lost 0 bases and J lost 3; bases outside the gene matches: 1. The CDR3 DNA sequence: TGTGCCAGCAGCGTAGGGGACAGGGACTACGAGCAGTACTTC. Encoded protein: CASSVGDRDYEQYF.

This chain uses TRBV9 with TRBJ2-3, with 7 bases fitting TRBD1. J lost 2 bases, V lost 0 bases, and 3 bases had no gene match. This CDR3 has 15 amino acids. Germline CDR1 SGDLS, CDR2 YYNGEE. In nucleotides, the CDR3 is TGTGCCAGCAGCGTAGGCAGGGGGTACACAGATACGCAGTATTTT. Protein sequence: CASSVGRGYTDTQYF. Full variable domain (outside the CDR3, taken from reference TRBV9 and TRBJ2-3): DSGVTQTPKHLITATGQRVTLRCSPRSGDLSVYWYQQSLDQGLQFLIQYYNGEERAKGNILERFSAQQFPDLHSELNLSSLELGDSALYFCASSVGRGYTDTQYFGPGTRLTVL.

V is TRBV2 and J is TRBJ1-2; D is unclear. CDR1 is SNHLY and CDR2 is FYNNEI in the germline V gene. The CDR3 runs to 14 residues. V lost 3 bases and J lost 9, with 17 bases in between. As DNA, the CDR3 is TGTGCCAGCAGTGAGGCTAGTGGCGACATGAGCTACACCTTC. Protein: CASSEASGDMSYTF.

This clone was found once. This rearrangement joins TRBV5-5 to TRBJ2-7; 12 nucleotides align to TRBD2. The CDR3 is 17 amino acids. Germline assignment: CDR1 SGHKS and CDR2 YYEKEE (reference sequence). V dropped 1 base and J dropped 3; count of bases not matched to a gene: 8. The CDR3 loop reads CASSLPLAGGLIYEQYF. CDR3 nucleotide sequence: TGTGCCAGCAGCTTGCCGCTAGCGGGGGGGTTAATCTACGAGCAGTACTTC.

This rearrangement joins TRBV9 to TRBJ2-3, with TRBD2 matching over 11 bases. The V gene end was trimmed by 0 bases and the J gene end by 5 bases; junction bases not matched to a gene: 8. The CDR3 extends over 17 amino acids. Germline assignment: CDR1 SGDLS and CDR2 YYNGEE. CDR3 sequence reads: CASSVGSGGAYQDTQYF. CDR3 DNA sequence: TGTGCCAGCAGCGTAGGTAGCGGGGGGGCCTATCAAGATACGCAGTATTTT.

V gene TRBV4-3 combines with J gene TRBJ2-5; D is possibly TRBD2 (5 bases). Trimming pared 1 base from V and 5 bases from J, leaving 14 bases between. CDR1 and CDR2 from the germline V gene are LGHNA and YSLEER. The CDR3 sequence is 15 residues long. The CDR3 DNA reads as TGCGCCAGCAGCCAAGCTTTAGGACTGCGGGAGACCCAGTACTTC. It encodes CASSQALGLRETQYF.

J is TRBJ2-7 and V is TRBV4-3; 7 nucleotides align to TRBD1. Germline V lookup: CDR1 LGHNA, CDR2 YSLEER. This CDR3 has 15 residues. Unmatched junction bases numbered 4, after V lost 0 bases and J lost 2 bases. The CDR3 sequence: CASSQDRGQTYEQYF. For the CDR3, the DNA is TGCGCCAGCAGCCAAGATAGGGGACAGACCTACGAGCAGTACTTC.

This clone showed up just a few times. The CDR3 DNA reads as TGTGCCAGCAGCTTTGGGGACAGAGCACTATCCCCCACAGATACGCAGTATTTT. Its translation is CASSFGDRALSPTDTQYF. The rearrangement joins TRBV5-6 to TRBJ2-3, with 7 bases aligning to TRBD1. V dropped 2 bases and J dropped 2; count of bases not matched to a gene: 14. Germline CDR1 is SGHDT and CDR2 is YYEEEE. This CDR3 is 18 amino acids long.

CDR3 protein: CASSPREGTDEQYF. DNA for the CDR3: TGTGCCAGCTCCCCGAGGGAAGGGACCGACGAGCAGTACTTC. This chain connects TRBV18 to TRBJ2-7, with D perhaps being TRBD1 or TRBD2 (5 bases each). Trimming shortened V by 6 bases and J by 5 bases, and 17 bases separated the two germline ends. The CDR3 length is 14 residues. Germline V gene sequence: CDR1 KGHSH, CDR2 LQKENI.

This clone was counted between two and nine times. The CDR3 spells CASSQGTEYYGYTF. Here the CDR3 DNA reads TGCGCCAGCAGCCAAGGGACGGAATACTATGGCTACACCTTC. V is TRBV4-1 and J is TRBJ1-2; D is uncertain. Germline V CDR1 and CDR2: MGHRA, YSYEKL. This CDR3 spans 14 amino acids. Trimming removed 1 base from V and 3 bases from J, with 9 bases in between.

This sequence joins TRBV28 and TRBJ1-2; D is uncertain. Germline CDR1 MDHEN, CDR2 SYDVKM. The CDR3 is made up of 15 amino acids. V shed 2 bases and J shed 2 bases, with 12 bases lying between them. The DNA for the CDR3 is TGTGCCAGCAGTTTACAAAGACCGCGGAACTATGGCTACACCTTC. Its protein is CASSLQRPRNYGYTF.

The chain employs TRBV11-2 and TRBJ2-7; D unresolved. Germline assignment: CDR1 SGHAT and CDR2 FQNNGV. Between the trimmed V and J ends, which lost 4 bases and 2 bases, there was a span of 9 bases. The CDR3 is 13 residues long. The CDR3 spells CASSSRRAYEQYF. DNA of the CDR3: TGTGCCAGCAGCTCCCGTAGAGCCTACGAGCAGTACTTC. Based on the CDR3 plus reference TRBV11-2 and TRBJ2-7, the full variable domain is EAGVAQSPRYKIIEKRQSVAFWCNPISGHATLYWYQQILGQGPKLLIQFQNNGVVDDSQLPKDRFSAERLKGVDSTLKIQPAKLEDSAVYLCASSSRRAYEQYFGPGTRLTVT.

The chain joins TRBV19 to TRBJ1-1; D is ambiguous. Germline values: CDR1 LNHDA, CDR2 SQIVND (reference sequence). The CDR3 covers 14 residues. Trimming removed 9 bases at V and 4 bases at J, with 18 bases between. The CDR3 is CARRWRGEGTEAFF. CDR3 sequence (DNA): TGTGCCAGAAGGTGGCGTGGGGAAGGCACTGAAGCTTTCTTT.

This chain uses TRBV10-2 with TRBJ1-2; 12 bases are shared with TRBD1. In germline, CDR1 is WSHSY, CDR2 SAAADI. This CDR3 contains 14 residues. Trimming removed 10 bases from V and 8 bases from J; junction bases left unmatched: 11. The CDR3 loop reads CATSPGQGAVGYTF. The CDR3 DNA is TGCGCCACCTCACCGGGACAGGGGGCCGTAGGCTACACCTTC.